This TCR beta chain was recorded in a study of persistence of HIV-infected CD4 T cells. Sequencing used immunoSEQ version 4 in survey mode. Sequenced by immunoSEQ multiplex PCR; TCRdb stores in-frame clones only, minus some. The profile shows some 40,000 clones, roughly 84% of them singletons. On this clone: Its matching antigen is unknown.

The stimulus was an HIV-1 Gag 15-mer peptide pool, approximately 0.93 ug/peptide/mL. Sorted nonresponding memory CD4+ T cells were CD40L-negative, CD69-negative, CD45RO-high. For at least 4 years, plasma HIV-1 RNA was undetectable (<50 copies/mL). The CDR3 consists of 15 residues. Unmatched junction bases numbered 4, after V lost 5 bases and J lost 3 bases. Germline V gene sequence: CDR1 MNHNY, CDR2 SVGAGI (reference sequence). Specimen: cultured CD4+ T cells from PBMCs, collected from a patient who received antiretroviral therapy. J is TRBJ2-2 and V is TRBV6-6; TRBD2 agrees at 9 bases. This clonotype originated in an adult with HIV. The donor label of this sample is uncertain. The CDR3 spells CASSVLAGDTGELFF. Written as DNA, the CDR3 is TGTGCCAGCAGTGTCTTAGCGGGGGACACCGGGGAGCTGTTTTTT.